The clone carrying this T cell receptor (beta chain) was seen many times. Its antigen remains unknown. TCRbeta library construction was performed incorporating unique molecular identifiers. TCRdb re-called the PCR reads through MiXCR, storing one row per CDR3 protein. In the table there are more than 85,000 distinct CDR3 sequences, 6% to 9% of which are singletons. V lost 4 bases and J 5 bases, leaving 9 bases between the germline ends. Per germline, CDR1 WSHSY and CDR2 SAAADI. The CDR3 is 13 residues long. This sample was taken from a study of T-cell reconstitution after alpha-beta-depleted transplantation in children. Whole-study findings and limits: Newly made T cells mostly supplied T-cell counts and diversity one year after transplant. Expanded graft clones, several hundred of them, were reportedly the source of alpha-beta T cells about two months after transplant.

The V and J genes are TRBV10-2 and TRBJ2-1; D call uncertain. The sequenced sample was PBMCs, obtained before TCRalphabeta/CD19-depleted stem cell transplant. The sequence came from a boy aged 2 to 10 with acute lymphoblastic leukemia, due to receive a stem cell transplant. The CDR3 DNA follows: TGCGCCAGCAGTGGGGTCTGGGACAATGAGCAGTTCTTC. Protein sequence: CASSGVWDNEQFF.